The rows below give T cell receptor beta chains drawn from one sample of a study of OX40 agonist ivuxolimab in advanced cancers. Method: immunoSEQ multiplex PCR; TCRdb's copy keeps in-frame clones and lacks some. The repertoire holds tens of thousands of clones, with about four fifths as singletons. Sequences were derived from CD4+ or CD8+ T cells sorted from blood, sampled in a trial of the OX40 agonist ivuxolimab. All receptors come from an adult with an advanced solid tumor such as melanoma, head and neck, liver or kidney cancer. The CDR3 runs from the conserved cysteine through the conserved F or W. D genes are given only for firm matches. Clone size is given for some rows only: seen once, a few or many times, or a class if the clone is expanded.

DNA: TGTGCCAGCAGGAGAAGCGGGGGGGCCGATCCTGAGCAGTTCTTC
CDR3: CASRRSGGADPEQFF
size: .
V: TRBV6-5
J: TRBJ2-1
length: 15
D: TRBD2

DNA: TGTGCCAGCAGTTCCCTGGGACAGGCTTACACCGGGGAGCTGTTTTTT
CDR3: CASSSLGQAYTGELFF
size: .
V: TRBV28
J: TRBJ2-2
length: 16
D: TRBD1

DNA: TGTGCCAGCAGCTTGACAGGGTTTGGAAACACCATATATTTT
CDR3: CASSLTGFGNTIYF
size: .
V: TRBV5-6
J: TRBJ1-3
length: 14
D: .

DNA: TGTGCCAGTAGTCTGGGACCGGGGGGGTCAATAGAGCAGTTCTTC
CDR3: CASSLGPGGSIEQFF
size: once
V: TRBV19
J: TRBJ2-1
length: 15
D: TRBD2

DNA: TGCGCCAGCAGCTTGGACAGGGAAATGGACGAGCAGTACTTC
CDR3: CASSLDREMDEQYF
size: .
V: TRBV5-1
J: TRBJ2-7
length: 14
D: .

DNA: TGTGCCAGCAGTTGGCCGGATCTTAACAATGAGCAGTTCTTC
CDR3: CASSWPDLNNEQFF
size: large
V: TRBV5-4
J: TRBJ2-1
length: 14
D: .

DNA: TGTGCCAGCAGCGTAGCTGGGGGACCCACTGAAGCTTTCTTT
CDR3: CASSVAGGPTEAFF
size: once
V: TRBV9
J: TRBJ1-1
length: 14
D: .

DNA: TGTGCCAGCAGAAACGGGAGAGATACGCAGTATTTT
CDR3: CASRNGRDTQYF
size: .
V: TRBV27
J: TRBJ2-3
length: 12
D: .

DNA: TGCGCCAGCAGCTGGACGACAGGGAGGCCTGAAGCTTTCTTT
CDR3: CASSWTTGRPEAFF
size: once
V: TRBV5-1
J: TRBJ1-1
length: 14
D: TRBD1

DNA: TGTGCCAGCAGCCAAAAAACAGGGAATCGCTATGGAAACACCATATATTTT
CDR3: CASSQKTGNRYGNTIYF
size: .
V: TRBV16
J: TRBJ1-3
length: 17
D: .

DNA: TGTGCCAGCTCACTAACACCGACAGGGGACTACGAGCAGTACTTC
CDR3: CASSLTPTGDYEQYF
size: .
V: TRBV18
J: TRBJ2-7
length: 15
D: TRBD1

DNA: TGTGCCAGCAGCCAAGGTAGCGGGAGGCTTTACGAGCAGTACTTC
CDR3: CASSQGSGRLYEQYF
size: .
V: TRBV14
J: TRBJ2-7
length: 15
D: TRBD2

DNA: TGTGCCAGCAGCATGGGGGGTAGCGGGGTCGTAGAGACCCAGTACTTC
CDR3: CASSMGGSGVVETQYF
size: .
V: TRBV9
J: TRBJ2-5
length: 16
D: TRBD2

DNA: TGTGCCAGCAGTCTCCTAGCGGGGGGGCTGAATGAGCAGTTCTTC
CDR3: CASSLLAGGLNEQFF
size: .
V: TRBV6-1
J: TRBJ2-1
length: 15
D: TRBD2

DNA: TGTGCCACCAGCAGCGCAGCCATTAGACAGGAGGGGAGGACTGTGGGGACTTATGGCTACACCTTC
CDR3: CATSSAAIRQEGRTVGTYGYTF
size: .
V: TRBV15
J: TRBJ1-2
length: 22
D: .

DNA: TGCGCCAGCAGCTTGGGAGGGAACACTGAAGCTTTCTTT
CDR3: CASSLGGNTEAFF
size: .
V: TRBV5-1
J: TRBJ1-1
length: 13
D: .